A single sample is the source of the 27 T cell receptor beta chains below, sequenced in a study of T cell responses to AZD1222 COVID-19 vaccine. Profiled with immunoSEQ multiplex PCR; TCRdb holds only in-frame clones, not every one. The repertoire includes fewer than 120,000 clones, 92% of them detected once, and around 2.5% sits in the top ten. The specimen was peripheral blood, collected 28 days after the second AZD1222 dose. The source of these receptors is an adult who received the AZD1222 COVID-19 vaccine.

This chain joins TRBV5-6 and TRBJ2-5, with D uncertain. V lost 0 bases and J 4 bases, leaving 4 bases between the germline ends. This CDR3 comprises 12 residues. Germline CDR1 and CDR2: SGHDT and YYEEEE. The CDR3 reads CASSLVAETQYF. The CDR3 nucleotides read TGTGCCAGCAGCTTGGTTGCAGAGACCCAGTACTTC.

V is TRBV3-1 (or the pseudogene TRBV3-2) and J is TRBJ2-7; 7 bases align to TRBD1. J gave up 1 base and V 2 bases, and 2 bases lay outside the gene matches. The CDR3 consists of 14 residues. Germline V gene sequence: CDR1 LGHDT, CDR2 YNNKEL (reference sequence). CDR3 region: CASSQQTGSYEQYF. DNA for the CDR3: TGTGCCAGCAGCCAACAGACAGGGTCCTACGAGCAGTACTTC.

J is TRBJ2-7 and V is TRBV6-6; 8 nucleotides align to TRBD1. Looked up from germline, CDR1 is MNHNY and CDR2 is SVGAGI (reference sequence). The CDR3 length is 14 residues. Unmatched junction bases numbered 7, after V lost 5 bases and J lost 4 bases. CDR3 nucleotides: TGTGCCAGCAGTCCAGGGGGCGCGTATTACGAGCAGTACTTC. Translation gives CASSPGGAYYEQYF.

The chain employs TRBV7-6 and TRBJ1-6; TRBD1 matches at 7 bases. The CDR3 loop spans 16 amino acids. The V gene's germline CDR1 is SGHVS and CDR2 FNYEAQ. With 5 bases clipped from V and 6 bases from J, the junction kept 10 bases outside the gene matches. The chain's CDR3 is CASSPTRTGFNSPLHF. As DNA, the CDR3 is TGTGCCAGCAGCCCAACACGGACAGGTTTTAATTCACCCCTCCACTTT.

The CDR3 here is CAISELQGGYGYTF. The DNA for the CDR3 is TGTGCCATCAGTGAACTACAGGGTGGCTATGGCTACACCTTC. The chain couples TRBV10-3 to TRBJ1-2; possibly TRBD1 for D (6 bases). Deletions cut 3 bases from V and 4 bases from J, with 12 bases between. Germline V gene data show CDR1 as ENHRY and CDR2 as SYGVKD. The CDR3 runs to 14 residues.

V gene TRBV3-1 (or the pseudogene TRBV3-2) combines with J gene TRBJ2-1; TRBD2 matches at 15 bases. V dropped 3 bases and J dropped 8; count of bases not matched to a gene: 11. Germline CDR1 LGHDT, CDR2 YNNKEL (reference sequence). The CDR3 contains 18 residues. The CDR3 here is CASSQDRTSGGASDEQFF. Written as DNA, the CDR3 is TGTGCCAGCAGCCAGGACCGGACTAGCGGGGGGGCCTCGGATGAGCAGTTCTTC.

The rearrangement links TRBV27 to TRBJ2-7, with 7 bases aligning to TRBD1. Germline V gene lookup returns CDR1 MNHEY and CDR2 SMNVEV (reference sequence). J gave up 2 bases and V 2 bases, and 9 bases lay outside the gene matches. This CDR3 region has 16 residues. The DNA of the CDR3 is TGTGCCAGCAGTTTAAACCCACAGGGGCCCACCTACGAGCAGTACTTC. It encodes CASSLNPQGPTYEQYF.

The chain combines TRBV5-1 with TRBJ2-7, with TRBD1 matching over 8 bases. The CDR3 extends over 14 amino acids. From germline, CDR1 is SGHRS and CDR2 YFSETQ. V lost 4 bases, J lost 2 bases, and 5 bases stayed unmatched. The CDR3 DNA reads TGCGCCAGCAGCCAGGACAGGGTTACCTACGAGCAGTACTTC. This translates into CASSQDRVTYEQYF.

The genes are TRBV7-9 and TRBJ2-7; possible D gene TRBD1, 6 bases. The CDR3 is 15 residues long. The germline V gene has CDR1 SEHNR and CDR2 FQNEAQ (reference sequence). Trimming stripped 0 bases from V and 3 bases from J, with 12 bases between. In DNA, the CDR3 is TGTGCCAGCAGCTTAGCCTACAGGGCGAGCTACGAGCAGTACTTC. This translates into CASSLAYRASYEQYF.

This chain links TRBV10-3 with TRBJ2-3; 8 nucleotides line up with TRBD2. CDR3 length: 15 residues. Germline V gene data show CDR1 as ENHRY and CDR2 as SYGVKD. Losses at the gene ends were 7 bases for V and 0 bases for J; bases not matched to a gene: 6. This CDR3 reads CAIKRAGGSTDTQYF. DNA of the CDR3: TGTGCCATCAAAAGGGCGGGGGGTAGCACAGATACGCAGTATTTT.

The V call is TRBV7-9, the J call TRBJ2-1; tentative D call: TRBD1 (5 bases). Trimming removed 1 base at V and 1 base at J, with 11 bases between. This CDR3 has 16 amino acids. Germline V gene sequence: CDR1 SEHNR, CDR2 FQNEAQ (reference sequence). CDR3 sequence reads: CASSLEAPGSYNEQFF. CDR3 sequence (DNA): TGTGCCAGCAGCTTAGAGGCGCCAGGGTCCTACAATGAGCAGTTCTTC.

The chain joins TRBV18 to TRBJ1-1; D gene ambiguous. V lost 3 bases to trimming and J lost 5 bases, with 10 bases between them. This CDR3 region has 13 residues. The germline CDR1 and CDR2 sequences are KGHSH and LQKENI. CDR3 residues: CASSPARVTEAFF. CDR3 DNA sequence: TGTGCCAGCTCACCTGCTCGGGTGACTGAAGCTTTCTTT.

The chain carries TRBV6-5 and TRBJ2-7; TRBD1 agrees at 10 bases. This CDR3 contains 14 residues. Unmatched junction bases numbered 2, after V lost 6 bases and J lost 0 bases. Germline V CDR1 and CDR2: MNHEY, SVGAGI. CDR3 DNA sequence: TGTGCCAGCAGCAGGACAGGGGGCTCCTACGAGCAGTACTTC. It translates to CASSRTGGSYEQYF.

The genes are TRBV5-1 and TRBJ2-7, with 8 bases lining up with TRBD1. In germline, CDR1 is SGHRS, CDR2 YFSETQ. With V trimmed by 4 bases and J by 0 bases, 6 bases remained unmatched. The CDR3 loop spans 15 amino acids. The DNA of the CDR3 is TGCGCCAGCAGCGGGGGACAGGTTTTCTCCTACGAGCAGTACTTC. It codes for CASSGGQVFSYEQYF.

CDR3 nucleotides: TGCGCCAGCAGTCAATCCGGGACAGGGCCCTACGAGCAGTACTTC. Residues: CASSQSGTGPYEQYF. This chain uses TRBV23-1 with TRBJ2-7, with TRBD1 matching 9 bases. TRBV23-1 is flagged as an ORF with uncertain function. This CDR3 region has 15 residues. Germline trimming cut 0 bases from V and 2 bases from J; bases unmatched to any gene: 2.

The chain carries TRBV28 and TRBJ1-1; D gene ambiguous. Deletions cut 5 bases from V and 3 bases from J, with 19 bases between. The CDR3 totals 16 residues. The germline CDR1 and CDR2 sequences are MDHEN and SYDVKM. For the CDR3, the DNA is TGTGCCAGCAGTCCCCCTCTCGGGATGTGGGACACTGAAGCTTTCTTT. Translated: CASSPPLGMWDTEAFF.

The V call is TRBV12-3 or TRBV12-4, the J call TRBJ2-7; 9 bases agree with TRBD1. With V trimmed by 5 bases and J by 4 bases, 3 bases remained unmatched. This CDR3 contains 13 residues. CDR3 coding DNA: TGTGCCAGCAGTCGGGACAGGGTGTACGAGCAGTACTTC. It translates to CASSRDRVYEQYF.

The chain uses TRBV3-1 (or the pseudogene TRBV3-2) and TRBJ1-5; D is unclear. Between the trimmed V and J ends, which lost 0 bases and 3 bases, there was a span of 3 bases. Germline V gene data show CDR1 as LGHDT and CDR2 as YNNKEL (reference sequence). The CDR3 is made up of 13 amino acids. The CDR3 spells CASSQDTNQPQHF. The CDR3 DNA sequence: TGTGCCAGCAGCCAAGATACCAATCAGCCCCAGCATTTT.

V is TRBV9 and J is TRBJ2-1; TRBD1 is a possible D gene (5 bases). The V and J ends lost 3 bases and 1 base respectively, with 8 bases between them. The germline V gene encodes CDR1 SGDLS and CDR2 YYNGEE. This CDR3 has 14 amino acids. The CDR3 DNA sequence: TGTGCCAGCAGCGATGCAGGGTCCTACAATGAGCAGTTCTTC. Amino acids: CASSDAGSYNEQFF.

The chain uses TRBV4-1 and TRBJ1-2; 9 bases align to TRBD1. Germline-derived CDR1 and CDR2 are MGHRA and YSYEKL. V was pared by 4 bases and J by 7 bases, with 10 bases of the junction left unmatched. This CDR3 has 15 amino acids. The DNA of the CDR3 is TGCGCCAGCAGCCTACTGGGTGGGACAGGGTTTGGCTACACCTTC. It encodes CASSLLGGTGFGYTF.

V gene TRBV10-1 combines with J gene TRBJ1-3, with no clear D. Trimming took 11 bases from V and 0 from J, leaving 17 bases between them. Germline CDR1 reads WNHNN; CDR2 reads SYGVQD (reference sequence). The CDR3 is made up of 15 amino acids. The CDR3 region is CAGPPDRGSGNTIYF. DNA for the CDR3: TGCGCCGGACCTCCCGATCGAGGCTCTGGAAACACCATATATTTT.

The chain combines TRBV19 with TRBJ2-3; 7 bases match TRBD1. V was clipped by 10 bases and J by 0 bases; unmatched bases: 4. CDR3 size: 13 residues. In germline, CDR1 is LNHDA, CDR2 SQIVND (reference sequence). CDR3 nucleotide sequence: TGTGCCACTAGACAGGGTAGCACAGATACGCAGTATTTT. Translated: CATRQGSTDTQYF.

V gene TRBV5-1 combines with J gene TRBJ2-2, with TRBD2 identical over 10 bases. This CDR3 comprises 16 residues. V was clipped by 3 bases and J by 4 bases; unmatched bases: 6. Germline V gene lookup returns CDR1 SGHRS and CDR2 YFSETQ. CDR3 DNA sequence: TGCGCCAGCAGCTCACAGCGGGGGGGCGTCACCGGGGAGCTGTTTTTT. This sequence encodes CASSSQRGGVTGELFF.

The chain recombines TRBV6-6 with TRBJ1-6; D not certain. The CDR3 is 14 residues long. Per the germline V gene, CDR1 is MNHNY and CDR2 is SVGAGI (reference sequence). The ends were cut back, 0 bases at V and 9 bases at J, with 9 bases in the middle. In DNA form, the CDR3 reads TGTGCCAGCAGTTACTCGATAGGCGCTTCACCCCTCCACTTT. Its protein product is CASSYSIGASPLHF.

The chain recombines TRBV7-6 with TRBJ2-7; 10 bases agree with TRBD2. Germline CDR1 is SGHVS and CDR2 is FNYEAQ. This CDR3 contains 16 residues. After removal of 1 base from V and 7 bases from J, the junction contained 10 bases not matched to a gene. The DNA for the CDR3 is TGTGCCAGCAGCTTAGAGGCTAGCGGGGGAGTTTGGGAGCAGTACTTC. Its protein product is CASSLEASGGVWEQYF. The variable domain in full, completed from reference TRBV7-6 and TRBJ2-7, reads GAGVSQSPRYKVTKRGQDVALRCDPISGHVSLYWYRQALGQGPEFLTYFNYEAQQDKSGLPNDRFSAERPEGSISTLTIQRTEQRDSAMYRCASSLEASGGVWEQYFGPGTRLTVT.

The genes are TRBV27 and TRBJ1-2; D is possibly TRBD1 (6 bases). This CDR3 contains 11 residues. V lost 6 bases and J 8 bases, leaving 10 bases between the germline ends. Germline-derived CDR1 and CDR2 are MNHEY and SMNVEV (reference sequence). The CDR3: CASREGGGYTF. DNA of the CDR3: TGTGCCAGCAGGGAAGGGGGGGGCTACACCTTC.

The V gene is TRBV10-3, the J gene TRBJ2-2; TRBD2 agrees at 9 bases. Looked up from germline, CDR1 is ENHRY and CDR2 is SYGVKD. This CDR3 region has 15 residues. V dropped 6 bases and J dropped 3; count of bases not matched to a gene: 5. The CDR3 sequence: CAISVAGEDTGELFF. CDR3 DNA: TGTGCCATCAGCGTAGCGGGGGAGGACACCGGGGAGCTGTTTTTT.